The 32 T cell receptor beta chains given below trace back to one sample, sequenced in a study of blood T cell repertoires in COVID-19. The assay was immunoSEQ multiplex PCR, and TCRdb's table has in-frame clones only and misses some. The sample lists about 160,000 clones; roughly nine tenths were seen once. What was sequenced was PBMCs or T cells enriched from blood (not recorded which). The receptors stem from a woman between 35 and 50 years old who had been exposed to COVID-19.

The chain carries TRBV6-2 or TRBV6-3 and TRBJ2-7; a weak D match, TRBD1 (5 bases). V was cut by 6 bases and J by 4 bases, with 10 bases left in between. Germline V gene lookup returns CDR1 MNHEY and CDR2 SVGEGT. The CDR3 consists of 12 residues. CDR3 nucleotides: TGTGCCAGCAGCTTGCAGGGTTACGAGCAGTACTTC. It encodes CASSLQGYEQYF.

The genes are TRBV5-4 and TRBJ1-2; 7 nucleotides match TRBD1. This CDR3 has 13 residues. J was trimmed by 7 bases and V by 2 bases; bases with no gene match: 5. Germline-derived CDR1 and CDR2 are SGHNT and YYREEE (reference sequence). CDR3 nucleotides: TGTGCCAGCAGCTTAGACAGGGCGGGTGGCTACACCTTC. This gives the protein CASSLDRAGGYTF.

The chain has TRBV9 and TRBJ1-1; 8 bases fit TRBD1. There are 15 residues in the CDR3. The germline V gene encodes CDR1 SGDLS and CDR2 YYNGEE. The ends lost 4 bases at V and 1 base at J; junction bases unmatched: 6. The CDR3: CASSSQGQGNTEAFF. For the CDR3, the DNA is TGTGCCAGCAGCTCACAAGGACAGGGGAACACTGAAGCTTTCTTT. The full variable domain, with the rest looked up from reference TRBV9 and TRBJ1-1, is DSGVTQTPKHLITATGQRVTLRCSPRSGDLSVYWYQQSLDQGLQFLIQYYNGEERAKGNILERFSAQQFPDLHSELNLSSLELGDSALYFCASSSQGQGNTEAFFGQGTRLTVV.

This chain's CDR3 is CASSASTNRGIGGYTF. In DNA, the CDR3 is TGTGCCAGCAGCGCATCAACCAACAGGGGGATTGGAGGCTACACCTTC. This chain links TRBV9 with TRBJ1-2; 8 nucleotides match TRBD1. The CDR3 sequence is 16 residues long. Unmatched junction bases numbered 15, after V lost 3 bases and J lost 8 bases. From germline, CDR1 is SGDLS and CDR2 YYNGEE.

The gene calls are TRBV5-1 and TRBJ2-3; D gene uncertain. Trimming took off 3 bases at V and 3 bases at J, with 11 bases between the two ends. CDR3 size: 14 residues. Germline lookup yields CDR1 SGHRS and CDR2 YFSETQ. CDR3: CASSSSITTDTQYF. The CDR3 DNA is TGCGCCAGCAGCTCCTCAATTACTACAGATACGCAGTATTTT.

The rearrangement links TRBV19 to TRBJ1-2, with a weak D call TRBD1 (5 bases). The CDR3 spans 14 residues. Germline V gives CDR1 LNHDA, CDR2 SQIVND (reference sequence). Trimming took 3 bases from V and 3 from J, leaving 11 bases between them. CDR3 sequence: CASSMRGGDYGYTF. DNA for the CDR3: TGTGCCAGTAGTATGAGGGGAGGGGACTATGGCTACACCTTC.

This chain links TRBV6-5 with TRBJ1-4; the match to TRBD1 covers 10 bases. The germline V gene encodes CDR1 MNHEY and CDR2 SVGAGI. This CDR3 is 14 amino acids long. Germline trimming cut 6 bases from V and 8 bases from J; bases unmatched to any gene: 6. CDR3 nucleotides: TGTGCCAGCAGCGCCGGGACAGGGGAGGAAAAACTGTTTTTT. Protein: CASSAGTGEEKLFF.

This chain uses TRBV7-6 with TRBJ1-2; D possibly corresponds to TRBD1 (5 bases). The CDR3 consists of 14 residues. V lost 1 base and J 6 bases, leaving 12 bases between the germline ends. Germline V lookup: CDR1 SGHVS, CDR2 FNYEAQ. The CDR3 DNA reads as TGTGCCAGCAGCTTAGATCCAGGGATGGATGGCTACACCTTC. Its translation is CASSLDPGMDGYTF.

This chain links TRBV2 with TRBJ1-1, with 9 bases that match TRBD1. Unmatched junction bases numbered 6, after V lost 2 bases and J lost 5 bases. The CDR3 is 15 amino acids. Per the germline V gene, CDR1 is SNHLY and CDR2 is FYNNEI. CDR3 region: CASSELGTGLTEAFF. The CDR3 nucleotides are TGTGCCAGCAGTGAATTAGGGACAGGGTTGACTGAAGCTTTCTTT. The whole variable domain, filled in from reference TRBV2 and TRBJ1-1, reads EPEVTQTPSHQVTQMGQEVILRCVPISNHLYFYWYRQILGQKVEFLVSFYNNEISEKSEIFDDQFSVERPDGSNFTLKIRSTKLEDSAMYFCASSELGTGLTEAFFGQGTRLTVV.

V usage is TRBV19 and J usage is TRBJ1-4, with a tentative D call TRBD1 (5 bases). Germline V gene lookup returns CDR1 LNHDA and CDR2 SQIVND (reference sequence). This CDR3 is built from 15 residues. Trimming removed 3 bases from V and 7 bases from J, with 15 bases in between. CDR3 nucleotides: TGTGCCAGTAGTATCGGGGGGTATTCCGGTGAAAAACTGTTTTTT. It is translated as CASSIGGYSGEKLFF.

The V and J genes are TRBV10-3 and TRBJ1-6; no clear D gene. The CDR3 sequence is 14 residues long. Germline-derived CDR1 and CDR2 are ENHRY and SYGVKD. V was shortened by 2 bases and J by 8 bases, with 10 bases between the two germline ends. The CDR3 is CAISERGTDSPLHF. In DNA, the CDR3 is TGTGCCATCAGTGAGCGGGGAACCGATTCACCCCTCCACTTT.

The sample holds one count of this clone. Germline and junction disagree at one end, which may indicate a read error. V usage is TRBV15 and J usage is TRBJ2-2; D might be TRBD1 (5 bases). Per germline, CDR1 LNHNV and CDR2 YYDKDF (reference sequence). The CDR3 has 15 residues. The CDR3: CATSRDKGNAGELFF. The CDR3 nucleotides read TGTGCCACCAGCAGAGATAAGGGGAACGCCGGGGAGCTGTTTTTT.

This chain joins TRBV7-9 and TRBJ1-6; a weak D match, TRBD1 (6 bases). V was trimmed by 5 bases and J by 7 bases, leaving 15 bases between them. Germline lookup yields CDR1 SEHNR and CDR2 FQNEAQ (reference sequence). The CDR3 is 15 amino acids. CDR3 amino acids: CASSPGTSGNSPLHF. CDR3 nucleotides: TGTGCCAGCAGCCCGGGGACATCGGGGAATTCACCCCTCCACTTT. The variable domain in full, with the rest retrieved from reference TRBV7-9 and TRBJ1-6, is DTGVSQNPRHKITKRGQNVTFRCDPISEHNRLYWYRQTLGQGPEFLTYFQNEAQLEKSRLLSDRFSAERPKGSFSTLEIQRTEQGDSAMYLCASSPGTSGNSPLHFGNGTRLTVT.

The rearrangement uses TRBV25-1 and TRBJ1-3; TRBD1 might be the D (5 bases). The V gene lost 3 bases and the J gene lost 2 bases, with 14 bases spanning the gap. The V gene's germline CDR1 is MGHDK and CDR2 SYGVNS. This CDR3 spans 16 amino acids. CDR3: CASSDPDSSAGNTIYF. The CDR3 nucleotides are TGTGCCAGCAGTGATCCCGACAGTTCTGCTGGAAACACCATATATTTT.

A few counts support this clone. V is TRBV29-1 and J is TRBJ2-7; TRBD2 agrees at 10 bases. V lost 2 bases, J lost 4 bases, and 2 bases stayed unmatched. From germline, CDR1 is SQVTM and CDR2 ANQGSEA. CDR3 length equals 13 residues. The CDR3 reads CSVETAGGYEQYF. The CDR3 DNA sequence: TGCAGCGTTGAAACAGCGGGAGGGTACGAGCAGTACTTC.

This chain links TRBV5-4 with TRBJ2-1, with TRBD2 identical over 7 bases. Trimming removed 4 bases from V and 4 bases from J; junction bases left unmatched: 11. Germline V gene sequence: CDR1 SGHNT, CDR2 YYREEE (reference sequence). CDR3 length: 16 residues. As DNA, the CDR3 is TGTGCCAGCAGCCCGGGGGGAGCGACTTCGTACAATGAGCAGTTCTTC. It translates to CASSPGGATSYNEQFF.

This clone was seen once. J is TRBJ2-3 and V is TRBV9, with TRBD1 as a possible D gene (6 bases). The V end lost 3 bases, the J end lost 1 base, and 12 bases lay between the germline ends. Germline assignment: CDR1 SGDLS and CDR2 YYNGEE. This CDR3 contains 15 residues. The DNA for the CDR3 is TGTGCCAGCAGCGCCCTGACAGGCCGCACAGATACGCAGTATTTT. Translation gives CASSALTGRTDTQYF.

The chain employs TRBV5-1 and TRBJ2-2, with 9 positions matching TRBD1. Germline CDR1 SGHRS, CDR2 YFSETQ. The J segment lost 7 bases and the V segment lost 4 bases, leaving 8 bases of the junction unmatched. This CDR3 is 15 amino acids long. The CDR3 protein is CASSPTGGGFGELFF. The DNA of the CDR3 is TGCGCCAGCAGCCCTACAGGGGGCGGATTCGGGGAGCTGTTTTTT.

The V call is TRBV5-1, the J call TRBJ1-1; D uncertain. This CDR3 has 15 residues. Per germline, CDR1 SGHRS and CDR2 YFSETQ. Deletions cut 0 bases from V and 8 bases from J, with 17 bases between. CDR3 DNA: TGCGCCAGCAGCTTGGCTGGGTCTGGCGCGGGCGAAGCTTTCTTT. Its protein product is CASSLAGSGAGEAFF.

The chain has TRBV6-2 or TRBV6-3 and TRBJ1-5; a weak D match, TRBD1 (5 bases). The V gene lost 0 bases and the J gene lost 7 bases, with 10 bases spanning the gap. Germline V gene sequence: CDR1 MNHEY, CDR2 SVGEGT. This CDR3 has 14 amino acids. The CDR3 DNA sequence: TGTGCCAGCAGTTACTCGACAGTCAGCCAGCCCCAGCATTTT. This encodes CASSYSTVSQPQHF.

This clone was detected only a few times. V is TRBV19 and J is TRBJ1-4, with a weak D call TRBD1 (6 bases). Germline lookup yields CDR1 LNHDA and CDR2 SQIVND (reference sequence). V gave up 10 bases and J gave up 7 bases, with 19 bases separating them. This CDR3 has 14 residues. The CDR3 DNA reads TGTGCCACCTCACCTAATACAGGGAGTGAAAAACTGTTTTTT. Amino acid sequence: CATSPNTGSEKLFF. Complete variable domain (other parts from reference TRBV19 and TRBJ1-4): DGGITQSPKYLFRKEGQNVTLSCEQNLNHDAMYWYRQDPGQGLRLIYYSQIVNDFQKGDIAEGYSVSREKKESFPLTVTSAQKNPTAFYLCATSPNTGSEKLFFGSGTQLSVL.

The chain carries TRBV5-1 and TRBJ2-5; 10 positions agree with TRBD2. V gave up 1 base and J gave up 5 bases; unmatched junction bases: 17. In germline, CDR1 is SGHRS, CDR2 YFSETQ. The CDR3 is 19 residues long. CDR3 DNA sequence: TGCGCCAGCAGCTTGAGGGAGCCCGCTAGCGGGAGCATGGCGGAGACCCAGTACTTC. This translates into CASSLREPASGSMAETQYF.

This clone was picked up a small number of times. The V call is TRBV9, the J call TRBJ1-2; D remains ambiguous. The CDR3 sequence is 13 residues long. Germline loops: CDR1 SGDLS, CDR2 YYNGEE. The V end was cut by 4 bases, the J end by 3 bases, with 10 bases between. This chain's CDR3 is CASSLQSDYGYTF. CDR3 in DNA: TGTGCCAGCAGCCTGCAATCGGACTATGGCTACACCTTC. The full variable domain, its missing parts supplied by reference TRBV9 and TRBJ1-2, is DSGVTQTPKHLITATGQRVTLRCSPRSGDLSVYWYQQSLDQGLQFLIQYYNGEERAKGNILERFSAQQFPDLHSELNLSSLELGDSALYFCASSLQSDYGYTFGSGTRLTVV.

The CDR3 DNA sequence: TGTGCCAGCAGTTTCACGGGGGGAGCTTTCTTT. Its protein product is CASSFTGGAFF. This sequence joins TRBV6-2 or TRBV6-3 and TRBJ1-1; D is perhaps TRBD1 (5 bases). Germline V lookup: CDR1 MNHEY, CDR2 SVGEGT. The V and J ends lost 4 bases and 10 bases respectively, with 10 bases between them. The CDR3 runs 11 residues.

The chain joins TRBV28 to TRBJ2-7; TRBD1 matches 7 bases. The CDR3 extends over 16 amino acids. Germline V lookup: CDR1 MDHEN, CDR2 SYDVKM. The J segment lost 8 bases and the V segment lost 1 base, leaving 14 bases of the junction unmatched. DNA for the CDR3: TGTGCCAGCAGTTTATCGCCCCAGTTTGCAGGGGGTCAGCAGTACTTC. This sequence encodes CASSLSPQFAGGQQYF.

This chain links TRBV3-1 (or the pseudogene TRBV3-2) with TRBJ2-7; weak D call: TRBD2 (6 bases). The CDR3 runs to 13 residues. V was shortened by 11 bases and J by 0 bases, with 14 bases between the two germline ends. Germline V gene lookup returns CDR1 LGHDT and CDR2 YNNKEL (reference sequence). The CDR3 protein is CAAGRGTSYEQYF. CDR3 DNA: TGTGCCGCCGGACGGGGGACCTCCTACGAGCAGTACTTC.

The genes are TRBV7-9 and TRBJ1-1; D unclear. This CDR3 is 16 amino acids long. CDR1 and CDR2 from the germline V gene are SEHNR and FQNEAQ (reference sequence). Trimming stripped 5 bases from V and 1 base from J, with 17 bases between. The CDR3 bases are TGTGCCAGCAGCCTACCAAATATCGGGAGGAACACTGAAGCTTTCTTT. It codes for CASSLPNIGRNTEAFF.

V gene TRBV6-5 combines with J gene TRBJ1-1; D is ambiguous. Looked up from germline, CDR1 is MNHEY and CDR2 is SVGAGI. The ends were cut back, 2 bases at V and 6 bases at J, with 13 bases in the middle. This CDR3 has 14 residues. DNA of the CDR3: TGTGCCAGCAGTTACGTCCAGGTCGGCGCTGAAGCTTTCTTT. Protein: CASSYVQVGAEAFF.

The chain couples TRBV27 to TRBJ2-7; D is unclear. V was shortened by 3 bases and J by 0 bases, with 6 bases between the two germline ends. This CDR3 is built from 13 residues. Germline values: CDR1 MNHEY, CDR2 SMNVEV (reference sequence). The CDR3 is CASSFAVSYEQYF. CDR3 nucleotide sequence: TGTGCCAGCAGTTTTGCAGTCTCCTACGAGCAGTACTTC.

This clone was seen a single time. J is TRBJ2-7 and V is TRBV7-9, with 12 bases identical to TRBD2. In germline, CDR1 is SEHNR, CDR2 FQNEAQ (reference sequence). The CDR3 loop spans 15 amino acids. V lost 1 base, J lost 7 bases, and 5 bases stayed unmatched. The DNA for the CDR3 is TGTGCCAGCAGCTTAGATACGGGACTAGCGGGTGAGCAGTACTTC. This translates into CASSLDTGLAGEQYF.

The chain couples TRBV4-3 to TRBJ1-1, with unresolved D. The ends were cut back, 0 bases at V and 4 bases at J, with 9 bases in the middle. CDR1 and CDR2 from the germline V gene are LGHNA and YSLEER. This CDR3 has 14 amino acids. Here the CDR3 reads CASSQDGLITEAFF. CDR3 bases: TGCGCCAGCAGCCAAGATGGACTGATCACTGAAGCTTTCTTT.

CDR3 residues: CASSPLAGSSTDTQYF. The CDR3 DNA reads as TGCGCCAGCAGTCCGCTAGCGGGCTCCAGCACAGATACGCAGTATTTT. V usage is TRBV10-2 and J usage is TRBJ2-3; TRBD2 matches 8 bases. The trim removed 5 bases at V and 0 bases at J, leaving 7 bases unmatched. The germline V gene has CDR1 WSHSY and CDR2 SAAADI. This CDR3 region has 16 residues.